The sequence of this TCR beta chain was determined in a study of identical twins. Whole-study results and caveats: Beta out-of-frame twin sharing showed a weaker excess.

TCRdb recomputed calls from the 5' RACE reads with MiXCR, one row per CDR3 protein. The profile shows 450,000 or so distinct CDR3 sequences, under 20% of them singletons. V lost 1 base and J 1 base, leaving 13 bases between the germline ends. The CDR3 covers 16 residues. Germline values: CDR1 LGHDT, CDR2 YNNKEL (reference sequence). The sample holds many counts of this clonotype. Antigen unknown. This TCR was sampled from a man in his fifties or sixties in good health. The V and J genes are TRBV3-1 and TRBJ2-5; perhaps TRBD2 as D (6 bases). Material for sequencing was naive T cells sorted from blood. The CDR3 sequence is CASSQGGGVGQETQYF. CDR3 nucleotide sequence: TGTGCCAGCAGCCAAGGCGGCGGGGTGGGCCAAGAGACCCAGTACTTC.